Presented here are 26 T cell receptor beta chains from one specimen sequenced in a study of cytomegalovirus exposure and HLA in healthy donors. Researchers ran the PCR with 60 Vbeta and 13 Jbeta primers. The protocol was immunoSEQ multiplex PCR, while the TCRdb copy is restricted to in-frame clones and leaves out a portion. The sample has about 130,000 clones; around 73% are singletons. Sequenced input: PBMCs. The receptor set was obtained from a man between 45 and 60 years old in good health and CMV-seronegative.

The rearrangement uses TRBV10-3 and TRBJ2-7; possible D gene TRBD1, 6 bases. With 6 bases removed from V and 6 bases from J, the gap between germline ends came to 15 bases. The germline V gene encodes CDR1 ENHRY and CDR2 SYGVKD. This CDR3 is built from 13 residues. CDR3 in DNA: TGTGCCATCAGAGGACAGACAACTGCCGAGCAGTACTTC. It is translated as CAIRGQTTAEQYF.

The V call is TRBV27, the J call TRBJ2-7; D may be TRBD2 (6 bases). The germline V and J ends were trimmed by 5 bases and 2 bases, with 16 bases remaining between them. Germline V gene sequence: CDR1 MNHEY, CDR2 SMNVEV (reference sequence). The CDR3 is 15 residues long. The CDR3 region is CASSKGLAVTYEQYF. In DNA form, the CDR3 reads TGTGCCAGCAGTAAGGGACTTGCTGTTACCTACGAGCAGTACTTC.

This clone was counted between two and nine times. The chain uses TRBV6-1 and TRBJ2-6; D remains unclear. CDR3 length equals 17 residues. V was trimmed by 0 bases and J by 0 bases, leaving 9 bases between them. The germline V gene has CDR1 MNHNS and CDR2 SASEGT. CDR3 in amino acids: CASSEASRNSGANVLTF. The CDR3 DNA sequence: TGTGCCAGCAGTGAAGCGAGCAGGAACTCTGGGGCCAACGTCCTGACTTTC.

The DNA of the CDR3 is TGTGCCATCAGTGAGTCAGCGGGAGGCTACGAGCAGTACTTC. Encoded protein: CAISESAGGYEQYF. The chain is built from TRBV10-3 and TRBJ2-7; 9 bases are a match to TRBD2. Germline V gene lookup returns CDR1 ENHRY and CDR2 SYGVKD. This CDR3 comprises 14 residues. The V segment lost 0 bases and the J segment 3 bases; nucleotides outside the gene matches: 0.

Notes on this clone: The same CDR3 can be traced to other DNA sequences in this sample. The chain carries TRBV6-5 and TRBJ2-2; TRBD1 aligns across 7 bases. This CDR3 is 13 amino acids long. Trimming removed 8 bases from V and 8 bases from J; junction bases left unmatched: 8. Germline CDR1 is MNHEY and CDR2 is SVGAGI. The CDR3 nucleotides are TGTGCCAGCTCTGACAGGGCCACTGGGGAGCTGTTTTTT. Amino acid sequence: CASSDRATGELFF.

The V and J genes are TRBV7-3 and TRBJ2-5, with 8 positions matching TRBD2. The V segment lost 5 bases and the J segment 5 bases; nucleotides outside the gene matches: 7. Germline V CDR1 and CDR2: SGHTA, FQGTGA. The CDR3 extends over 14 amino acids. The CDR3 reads CASSPSGSGETQYF. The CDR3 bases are TGTGCCAGCAGCCCCAGCGGGAGTGGGGAGACCCAGTACTTC. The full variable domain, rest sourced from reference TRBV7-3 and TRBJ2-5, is GAGVSQTPSNKVTEKGKYVELRCDPISGHTALYWYRQSLGQGPEFLIYFQGTGAADDSGLPNDRFFAVRPEGSVSTLKIQRTERGDSAVYLCASSPSGSGETQYFGPGTRLLVL.

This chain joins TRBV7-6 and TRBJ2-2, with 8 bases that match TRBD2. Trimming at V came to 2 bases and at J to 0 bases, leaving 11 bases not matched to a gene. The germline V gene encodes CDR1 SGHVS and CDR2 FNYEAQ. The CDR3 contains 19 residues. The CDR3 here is CASSLFMGRGGPNTGELFF. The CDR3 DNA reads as TGTGCCAGCAGCTTATTTATGGGCCGGGGGGGTCCGAACACCGGGGAGCTGTTTTTT. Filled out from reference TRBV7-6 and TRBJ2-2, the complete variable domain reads GAGVSQSPRYKVTKRGQDVALRCDPISGHVSLYWYRQALGQGPEFLTYFNYEAQQDKSGLPNDRFSAERPEGSISTLTIQRTEQRDSAMYRCASSLFMGRGGPNTGELFFGEGSRLTVL.

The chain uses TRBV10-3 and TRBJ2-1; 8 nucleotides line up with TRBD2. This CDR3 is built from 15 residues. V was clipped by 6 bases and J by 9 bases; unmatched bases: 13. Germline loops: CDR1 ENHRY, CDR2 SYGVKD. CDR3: CAISPTISGIVEQFF. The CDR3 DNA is TGTGCCATCAGCCCTACAATTAGCGGGATTGTTGAGCAGTTCTTC.

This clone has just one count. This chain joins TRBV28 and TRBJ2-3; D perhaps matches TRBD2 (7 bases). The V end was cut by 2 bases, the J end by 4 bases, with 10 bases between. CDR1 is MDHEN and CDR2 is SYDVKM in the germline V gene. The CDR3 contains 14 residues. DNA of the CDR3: TGTGCCAGCAGTTTACCGGGGGGCCCAGATACGCAGTATTTT. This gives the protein CASSLPGGPDTQYF.

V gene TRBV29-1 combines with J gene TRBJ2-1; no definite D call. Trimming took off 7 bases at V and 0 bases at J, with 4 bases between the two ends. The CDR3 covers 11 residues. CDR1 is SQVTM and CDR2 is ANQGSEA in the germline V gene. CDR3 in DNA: TGCAGCGCCAGCTCCTACAATGAGCAGTTCTTC. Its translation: CSASSYNEQFF.

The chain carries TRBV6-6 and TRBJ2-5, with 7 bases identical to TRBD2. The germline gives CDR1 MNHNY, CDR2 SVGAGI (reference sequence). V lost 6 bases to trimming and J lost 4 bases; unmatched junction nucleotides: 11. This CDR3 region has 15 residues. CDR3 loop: CASSSPGGGRETQYF. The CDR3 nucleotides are TGTGCCAGCAGCTCCCCCGGCGGCGGGAGAGAGACCCAGTACTTC.

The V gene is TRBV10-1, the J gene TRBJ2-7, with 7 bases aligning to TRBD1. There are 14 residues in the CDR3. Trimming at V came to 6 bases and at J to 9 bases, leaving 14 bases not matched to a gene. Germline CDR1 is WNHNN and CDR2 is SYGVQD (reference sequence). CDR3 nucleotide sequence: TGCGCCAGCAGCTCACAGGGGCGTCGAGGGGTGCAGTACTTC. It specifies CASSSQGRRGVQYF.

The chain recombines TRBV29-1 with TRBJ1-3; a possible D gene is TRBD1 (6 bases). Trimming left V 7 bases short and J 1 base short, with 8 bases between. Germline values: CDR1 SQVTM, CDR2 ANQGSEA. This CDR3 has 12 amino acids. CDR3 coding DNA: TGCAGCGCAGGGGAATCTGGAAACACCATATATTTT. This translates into CSAGESGNTIYF.

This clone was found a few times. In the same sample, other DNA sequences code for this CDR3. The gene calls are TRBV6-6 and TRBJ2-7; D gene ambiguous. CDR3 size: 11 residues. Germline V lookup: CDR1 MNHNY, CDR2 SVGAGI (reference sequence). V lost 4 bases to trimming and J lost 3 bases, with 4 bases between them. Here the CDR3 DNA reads TGTGCCAGCAGTTCGTACTACGAGCAGTACTTC. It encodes CASSSYYEQYF.

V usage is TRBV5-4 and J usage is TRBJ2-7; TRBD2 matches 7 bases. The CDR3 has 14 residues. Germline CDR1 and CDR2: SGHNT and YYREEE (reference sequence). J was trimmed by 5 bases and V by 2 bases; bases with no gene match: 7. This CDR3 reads CASSFGREINEQYF. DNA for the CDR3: TGTGCCAGCAGCTTCGGGCGGGAGATCAACGAGCAGTACTTC.

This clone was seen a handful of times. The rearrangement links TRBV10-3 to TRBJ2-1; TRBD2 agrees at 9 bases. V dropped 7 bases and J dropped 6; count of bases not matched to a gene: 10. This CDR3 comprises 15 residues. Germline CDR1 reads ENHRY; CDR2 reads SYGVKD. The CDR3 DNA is TGTGCCATCACCTCGGAACTAGCGGGTTCCAATGAGCAGTTCTTC. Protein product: CAITSELAGSNEQFF.

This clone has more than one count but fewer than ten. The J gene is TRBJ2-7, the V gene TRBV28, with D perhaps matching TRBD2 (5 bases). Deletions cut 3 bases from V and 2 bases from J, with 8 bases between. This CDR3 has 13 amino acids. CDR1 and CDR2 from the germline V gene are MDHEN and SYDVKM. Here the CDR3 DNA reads TGTGCCAGCAGTTTTTGGGGAGCCTACGAGCAGTACTTC. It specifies CASSFWGAYEQYF. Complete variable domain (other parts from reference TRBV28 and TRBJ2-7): DVKVTQSSRYLVKRTGEKVFLECVQDMDHENMFWYRQDPGLGLRLIYFSYDVKMKEKGDIPEGYSVSREKKERFSLILESASTNQTSMYLCASSFWGAYEQYFGPGTRLTVT.

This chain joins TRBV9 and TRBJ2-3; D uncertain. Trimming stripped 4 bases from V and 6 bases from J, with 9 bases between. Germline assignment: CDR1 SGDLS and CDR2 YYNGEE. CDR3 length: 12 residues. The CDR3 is CASSPARDTQYF. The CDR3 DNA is TGTGCCAGCAGCCCTGCCAGGGATACGCAGTATTTT. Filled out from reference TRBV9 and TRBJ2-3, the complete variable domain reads DSGVTQTPKHLITATGQRVTLRCSPRSGDLSVYWYQQSLDQGLQFLIQYYNGEERAKGNILERFSAQQFPDLHSELNLSSLELGDSALYFCASSPARDTQYFGPGTRLTVL.

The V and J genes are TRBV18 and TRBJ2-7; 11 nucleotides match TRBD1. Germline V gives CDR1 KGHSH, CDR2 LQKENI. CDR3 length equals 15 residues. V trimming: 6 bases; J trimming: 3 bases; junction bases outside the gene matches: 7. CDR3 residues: CASSLGQGAIYEQYF. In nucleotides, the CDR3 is TGTGCCAGCTCGCTCGGACAGGGGGCCATCTACGAGCAGTACTTC.

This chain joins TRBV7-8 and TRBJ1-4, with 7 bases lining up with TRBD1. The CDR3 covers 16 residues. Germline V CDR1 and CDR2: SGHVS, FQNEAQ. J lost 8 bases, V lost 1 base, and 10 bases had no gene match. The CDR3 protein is CASSLGRQGAGEKLFF. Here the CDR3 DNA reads TGTGCCAGCAGCTTAGGGAGACAGGGCGCCGGCGAAAAACTGTTTTTT.

For the CDR3, the DNA is TGTGCCAGCAGTTTTCTCGTAAGGACAGGGTCTAGAGAGACCCAGTACTTC. Translated, it gives CASSFLVRTGSRETQYF. This rearrangement joins TRBV28 to TRBJ2-5, with 8 bases identical to TRBD1. The CDR3 sequence is 17 residues long. Trimming cost V 3 bases and J 4 bases; bases outside gene matches: 13. The V gene's germline CDR1 is MDHEN and CDR2 SYDVKM.

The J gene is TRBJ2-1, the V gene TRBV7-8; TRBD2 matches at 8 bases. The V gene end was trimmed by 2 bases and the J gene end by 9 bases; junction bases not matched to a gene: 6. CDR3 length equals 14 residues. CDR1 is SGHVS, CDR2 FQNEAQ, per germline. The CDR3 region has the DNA TGTGCCAGCAGCTTAAGCGGGAGTTTTCGTGAGCAGTTCTTC. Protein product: CASSLSGSFREQFF.

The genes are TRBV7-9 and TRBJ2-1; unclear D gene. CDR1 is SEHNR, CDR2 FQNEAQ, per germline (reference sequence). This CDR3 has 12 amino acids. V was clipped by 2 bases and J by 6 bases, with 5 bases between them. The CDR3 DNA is TGTGCCAGCAGCTTAACGGTCAATGAGCAGTTCTTC. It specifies CASSLTVNEQFF.

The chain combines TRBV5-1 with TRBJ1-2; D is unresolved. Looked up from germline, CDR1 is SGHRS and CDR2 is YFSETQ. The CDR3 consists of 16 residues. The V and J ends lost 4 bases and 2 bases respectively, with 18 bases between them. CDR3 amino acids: CASSPRDTRRNYGYTF. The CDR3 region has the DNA TGCGCCAGCAGCCCGAGGGATACTCGCCGGAACTATGGCTACACCTTC.

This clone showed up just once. The CDR3 loop is CASSLRDRVVNEQFF. CDR3 DNA sequence: TGTGCCAGCAGCTTGCGGGACAGGGTGGTCAATGAGCAGTTCTTC. The chain combines TRBV5-4 with TRBJ2-1; 9 bases line up with TRBD1. Germline V CDR1 and CDR2: SGHNT, YYREEE (reference sequence). The CDR3 has 15 amino acids. V shed 1 base and J 6 bases; nucleotides not matched to a gene: 5.

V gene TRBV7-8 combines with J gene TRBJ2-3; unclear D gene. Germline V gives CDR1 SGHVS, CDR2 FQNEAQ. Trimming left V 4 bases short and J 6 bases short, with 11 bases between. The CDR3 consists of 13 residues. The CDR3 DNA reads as TGTGCCAGCAGCTCCAGACTCGTGGATACGCAGTATTTT. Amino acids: CASSSRLVDTQYF.